This is a list of T cell receptor beta chains from one sample in a study of blood T cell repertoires in COVID-19. Sequencing used immunoSEQ multiplex PCR; TCRdb keeps in-frame clones, though not all of them. The profile covers 150,000 to 200,000 clones, with about 80% appearing a single time and 5% to 8.5% taken by the ten largest. The source material was peripheral blood. The receptors here all came from a man between 65 and 85 years old with active or convalescent COVID-19. The CDR3 runs from the conserved cysteine through the conserved F or W. D genes are given only for firm matches. Clone size is stated in some rows and not others, as once, few, many or a class when expanded.

TRBV2	TRBJ1-2	TRBD1	-	CASSETGDGYTF	TGTGCCAGCAGTGAAACAGGGGATGGCTACACCTTC
TRBV10-3	TRBJ2-1	-	few	CAISESTGNEQFF	TGTGCCATCAGTGAGTCGACGGGGAATGAGCAGTTCTTC
TRBV7-3	TRBJ2-3	-	-	CASSYNNLGLSNTDTQYF	TGTGCCAGCAGCTACAACAATCTGGGACTCTCAAACACAGATACGCAGTATTTT
TRBV3-1/TRBV3-2	TRBJ1-1	TRBD1	few	CASSSLTGTTEAFF	TGTGCCAGCAGCAGTCTGACAGGGACCACTGAAGCTTTCTTT
TRBV7-7	TRBJ2-3	TRBD2	-	CASSKGLAGEGDTQYF	TGTGCTAGCAGCAAAGGACTAGCGGGAGAAGGTGATACGCAGTATTTT
TRBV18	TRBJ2-7	TRBD2	-	CASSSTGGRRDEQYF	TGTGCCAGCTCATCAACCGGCGGGAGAAGGGACGAGCAGTACTTC
TRBV18	TRBJ1-2	-	-	CASSQDSANYGYTF	TGTGCCAGCTCCCAGGACAGTGCTAACTATGGCTACACCTTC
TRBV3-1/TRBV3-2	TRBJ1-6	TRBD1	once	CASSHRDRNSPLHF	TGTGCCAGCAGCCATCGGGACAGGAATTCACCCCTCCACTTT
TRBV5-4	TRBJ1-2	TRBD1	-	CASSLGGRGPVGSYGYTF	TGTGCCAGCAGCTTGGGTGGCAGGGGGCCTGTGGGAAGCTATGGCTACACCTTC
TRBV5-6	TRBJ1-1	TRBD1	-	CASSSRQGGTEAFF	TGTGCCAGCAGCTCCAGACAGGGGGGCACTGAAGCTTTCTTT
TRBV7-9	TRBJ2-2	-	few	CASRLRGGPFGGELFF	TGTGCCAGCAGACTAAGAGGAGGACCCTTCGGCGGGGAGCTGTTTTTT
TRBV4-3	TRBJ2-7	-	-	CASSQDNTNYEQYF	TGCGCCAGCAGCCAAGACAACACCAACTACGAGCAGTACTTC
TRBV19	TRBJ1-4	TRBD1	few	CASSITGEEKLFF	TGTGCCAGTAGTATTACAGGGGAAGAAAAACTGTTTTTT
TRBV29-1	TRBJ1-1	-	few	CSVEGRGVAEAFF	TGCAGCGTTGAAGGCAGGGGCGTCGCTGAAGCTTTCTTT
TRBV4-1	TRBJ1-3	-	-	CASSQDRGSGNTIYF	TGCGCCAGCAGCCAAGACCGAGGCTCTGGAAACACCATATATTTT
TRBV27	TRBJ2-3	-	medium-sized	CASSYRGQGDTQYF	TGTGCCAGCAGTTACCGGGGCCAGGGGGATACGCAGTATTTT
TRBV7-6	TRBJ1-3	TRBD1	-	CASSPGQGVDTIYF	TGTGCCAGCAGCCCGGGACAGGGCGTGGACACCATATATTTT
TRBV5-1	TRBJ2-1	TRBD2	-	CASSLEGRAREQFF	TGCGCCAGCAGCTTGGAAGGGAGGGCCAGAGAGCAGTTCTTC
TRBV4-3	TRBJ2-7	TRBD1	-	CASSQELGTGAYEQYF	TGCGCCAGCAGCCAAGAGTTAGGGACAGGGGCCTACGAGCAGTACTTC
TRBV6-6	TRBJ2-2	-	-	CASSPERVAGELFF	TGTGCCAGCAGTCCCGAGCGCGTGGCCGGGGAGCTGTTTTTT
TRBV5-1	TRBJ2-5	-	-	CASSETGRSEETQYF	TGCGCCAGCAGCGAAACAGGGAGAAGCGAGGAGACCCAGTACTTC
TRBV4-1	TRBJ2-7	-	-	CASSPLQDGYEQYF	TGCGCCAGCAGCCCTCTACAGGACGGCTACGAGCAGTACTTC
TRBV7-2	TRBJ2-6	TRBD2	-	CASSLRAGRAGANVLTF	TGTGCCAGCAGCTTACGGGCAGGGAGGGCTGGGGCCAACGTCCTGACTTTC
TRBV4-3	TRBJ1-2	-	once	CASSQDRDRRHEGYGYTF	TGCGCCAGCAGCCAAGATCGTGACAGGAGGCATGAGGGCTATGGCTACACCTTC
TRBV7-9	TRBJ2-6	-	-	CASSLDRRVSGANVLTF	TGTGCCAGCAGCTTAGACCGCCGGGTCTCTGGGGCCAACGTCCTGACTTTC
TRBV6-5	TRBJ2-5	TRBD2	-	CASRRSGGGETQYF	TGTGCCAGCAGACGTAGCGGGGGCGGGGAGACCCAGTACTTC
TRBV5-1	TRBJ2-7	TRBD1	-	CASSLAPGQGLSYEQYF	TGCGCCAGCAGCTTGGCCCCGGGACAGGGGCTCTCCTACGAGCAGTACTTC